The 21 T cell receptor beta chains reported below all come from one sample, sequenced in a study of blood T cell repertoires in COVID-19. The protocol was immunoSEQ multiplex PCR, while the TCRdb copy is restricted to in-frame clones and leaves out a portion. The sample lists roughly 82,000 clones, roughly four fifths occurring once. Sequenced input: peripheral blood. The source is a man aged 60 to 69 with acute or convalescent COVID-19.

The chain has TRBV4-3 and TRBJ2-7; no clear D gene. Looked up from germline, CDR1 is LGHNA and CDR2 is YSLEER. The CDR3 covers 15 residues. V was clipped by 0 bases and J by 7 bases, with 16 bases between them. The CDR3 nucleotides are TGCGCCAGCAGCCAAGATCTGGGCCCGCCTCGGGAGCAGTACTTC. Its protein is CASSQDLGPPREQYF.

This clone was seen ten or more times. The chain joins TRBV7-2 to TRBJ1-1; D is perhaps TRBD1 (5 bases). Deletions cut 3 bases from V and 1 base from J, with 12 bases between. Looked up from germline, CDR1 is SGHTA and CDR2 is FQGNSA. The length of the CDR3 is 15 residues. The CDR3: CASSLTAVGNTEAFF. The CDR3 DNA follows: TGTGCCAGCAGCTTGACAGCCGTAGGGAACACTGAAGCTTTCTTT.

The chain combines TRBV5-4 with TRBJ2-5; 8 bases fit TRBD2. Losses at the gene ends were 4 bases for V and 1 base for J; bases not matched to a gene: 9. Germline CDR1 and CDR2: SGHNT and YYREEE (reference sequence). CDR3 length: 16 residues. The CDR3 spells CASSPLRTSSQETQYF. The CDR3 coding sequence is TGTGCCAGCAGCCCCCTAAGGACTAGCTCCCAAGAGACCCAGTACTTC.

This chain links TRBV20-1 with TRBJ1-4, with D perhaps TRBD1 (5 bases). The germline gives CDR1 DFQATT, CDR2 SNEGSKA (reference sequence). The CDR3 loop spans 11 amino acids. DNA of the CDR3: TGCGGGGCCCGGGCTAATGAAAAACTGTTTTTT. Translated: CGARANEKLFF.

V is TRBV7-2 and J is TRBJ2-1; D perhaps matches TRBD1 (7 bases). V was trimmed by 5 bases and J by 5 bases, leaving 16 bases between them. Germline V CDR1 and CDR2: SGHTA, FQGNSA. The CDR3 spans 15 residues. CDR3 bases: TGTGCCAGCAGCCGTCAGGGGGGTTGGGACAATGAGCAGTTCTTC. Protein sequence: CASSRQGGWDNEQFF.

The chain uses TRBV15 and TRBJ2-1; perhaps TRBD2 as D (5 bases). This CDR3 is built from 13 residues. The germline V and J ends were trimmed by 7 bases and 11 bases, with 18 bases remaining between them. Germline V lookup: CDR1 LNHNV, CDR2 YYDKDF (reference sequence). The CDR3 here is CATTGLDPYQQFF. CDR3 in DNA: TGTGCCACCACCGGACTGGACCCCTATCAGCAGTTCTTC.

V is TRBV6-6 and J is TRBJ2-3; 8 bases agree with TRBD2. The V segment lost 5 bases and the J segment 5 bases; nucleotides outside the gene matches: 9. Per the germline V gene, CDR1 is MNHNY and CDR2 is SVGAGI (reference sequence). This CDR3 is 15 amino acids long. CDR3 nucleotide sequence: TGTGCCAGCAGTCCCCTCGCGGGAGGAGGAGATACGCAGTATTTT. As protein: CASSPLAGGGDTQYF.

This clone was seen just once. The chain combines TRBV4-3 with TRBJ1-4; possible D gene TRBD1, 5 bases. Germline values: CDR1 LGHNA, CDR2 YSLEER. V lost 5 bases to trimming and J lost 0 bases, with 13 bases between them. This CDR3 has 16 residues. This chain's CDR3 is CASSFFRGTTNEKLFF. The CDR3 DNA reads as TGCGCCAGCAGCTTTTTTAGGGGTACAACTAATGAAAAACTGTTTTTT.

V gene TRBV4-1 combines with J gene TRBJ1-1; TRBD1 agrees at 11 bases. The length of the CDR3 is 14 residues. Trimming at V came to 4 bases and at J to 7 bases, leaving 5 bases not matched to a gene. The germline CDR1 and CDR2 sequences are MGHRA and YSYEKL. The CDR3 bases are TGCGCCAGCAGCCGAACGGGACAGGGGGGTGAAGCTTTCTTT. This sequence encodes CASSRTGQGGEAFF.

A single count supports this clone. The chain joins TRBV19 to TRBJ2-7; 8 bases map to TRBD2. The CDR3 is 14 residues long. Looked up from germline, CDR1 is LNHDA and CDR2 is SQIVND (reference sequence). The trim removed 9 bases at V and 2 bases at J, leaving 9 bases unmatched. The DNA for the CDR3 is TGTGCCAGGGGCTATAGCGGGGTCGCCTACGAGCAGTACTTC. Translation: CARGYSGVAYEQYF.

The chain recombines TRBV5-4 with TRBJ2-1; a weak D match, TRBD2 (6 bases). Looked up from germline, CDR1 is SGHNT and CDR2 is YYREEE (reference sequence). The CDR3 consists of 13 residues. V lost 0 bases to trimming and J lost 6 bases, with 7 bases between them. CDR3 protein: CASSLAGGNEQFF. The CDR3 nucleotides read TGTGCCAGCAGCTTGGCCGGGGGCAATGAGCAGTTCTTC.

The rearrangement links TRBV24-1 to TRBJ2-1; D is possibly TRBD2 (6 bases). V was clipped by 4 bases and J by 4 bases, with 13 bases between them. The length of the CDR3 is 15 residues. CDR1 and CDR2 from the germline V gene are KGHDR and SFDVKD. CDR3 amino acids: CATSEGPGTYNEQFF. The CDR3 DNA reads as TGTGCCACCAGTGAGGGTCCAGGGACTTACAATGAGCAGTTCTTC.

The genes are TRBV10-3 and TRBJ1-2; a weak D match, TRBD1 (6 bases). This CDR3 comprises 17 residues. Germline loops: CDR1 ENHRY, CDR2 SYGVKD. Trimming shortened V by 2 bases and J by 5 bases, and 21 bases separated the two germline ends. The CDR3 spells CAISEPRRGQVGYGYTF. CDR3 nucleotide sequence: TGTGCCATCAGTGAGCCCCGCAGGGGACAAGTAGGGTATGGCTACACCTTC.

This chain links TRBV9 with TRBJ2-6; no firm D call. Per the germline V gene, CDR1 is SGDLS and CDR2 is YYNGEE. V shed 4 bases and J shed 3 bases, with 8 bases lying between them. The CDR3 covers 14 residues. CDR3 nucleotide sequence: TGTGCCAGCAGCCCCCAGTATGGGGCCAACGTCCTGACTTTC. Translation: CASSPQYGANVLTF.

V gene TRBV7-9 combines with J gene TRBJ2-1; 9 nucleotides match TRBD1. J lost 7 bases, V lost 5 bases, and 9 bases had no gene match. Germline V CDR1 and CDR2: SEHNR, FQNEAQ (reference sequence). The CDR3 is 15 residues long. CDR3 in DNA: TGTGCCAGCAGCCCCCCGGGACAGGGATCGAATGAGCAGTTCTTC. Protein product: CASSPPGQGSNEQFF.

The chain employs TRBV7-2 and TRBJ1-1; D is unclear. The germline V and J ends were trimmed by 4 bases and 0 bases, with 18 bases remaining between them. The CDR3 spans 17 residues. CDR1 is SGHTA and CDR2 is FQGNSA in the germline V gene. The CDR3 nucleotides read TGTGCCAGCAGCTCCCCCCCAGGTTCAGGTTTGAACACTGAAGCTTTCTTT. Translated: CASSSPPGSGLNTEAFF.

This chain joins TRBV7-2 and TRBJ2-1; a possible D gene is TRBD2 (7 bases). This CDR3 spans 15 amino acids. V was shortened by 0 bases and J by 5 bases, with 11 bases between the two germline ends. The germline V gene has CDR1 SGHTA and CDR2 FQGNSA. DNA of the CDR3: TGTGCCAGCAGCTTAGCGGGGGGGCCCCACAATGAGCAGTTCTTC. Amino acid sequence: CASSLAGGPHNEQFF.

V is TRBV5-4 and J is TRBJ1-2; D gene unclear. The ends were cut back, 0 bases at V and 7 bases at J, with 16 bases in the middle. CDR1 SGHNT and CDR2 YYREEE come from the germline V gene (reference sequence). The CDR3 runs to 15 residues. The CDR3 nucleotides read TGTGCCAGCAGCTTGGGTTTGAGAGCTGAGGGTGGCTACACCTTC. Translation gives CASSLGLRAEGGYTF.

The rearrangement joins TRBV5-1 to TRBJ2-7, with TRBD1 as a possible D gene (5 bases). CDR3 size: 13 residues. V lost 0 bases, J lost 7 bases, and 11 bases lay in between. Germline V lookup: CDR1 SGHRS, CDR2 YFSETQ. CDR3 DNA sequence: TGCGCCAGCAGCTTGGCGCAGGGCGGAGAGCAGTACTTC. This codes for CASSLAQGGEQYF.

The rearrangement uses TRBV7-9 and TRBJ2-2; tentatively, D is TRBD2 (6 bases). The CDR3 loop spans 15 amino acids. V lost 5 bases to trimming and J lost 0 bases, with 10 bases between them. Germline V gene lookup returns CDR1 SEHNR and CDR2 FQNEAQ (reference sequence). The CDR3 protein is CASSEDYPNTGELFF. CDR3 nucleotide sequence: TGTGCCAGCAGCGAGGACTACCCGAACACCGGGGAGCTGTTTTTT. The full variable domain, rest sourced from reference TRBV7-9 and TRBJ2-2, is DTGVSQNPRHKITKRGQNVTFRCDPISEHNRLYWYRQTLGQGPEFLTYFQNEAQLEKSRLLSDRFSAERPKGSFSTLEIQRTEQGDSAMYLCASSEDYPNTGELFFGEGSRLTVL.

The chain is built from TRBV30 and TRBJ1-5; no reliable D call. Germline loops: CDR1 GTSNPN, CDR2 SVGIG (reference sequence). Trimming shortened V by 5 bases and J by 2 bases, and 10 bases separated the two germline ends. The CDR3 runs to 13 residues. The CDR3 sequence: CAWAGIGNQPQHF. The DNA for the CDR3 is TGTGCCTGGGCGGGTATCGGCAATCAGCCCCAGCATTTT.